This passage covers 26 T cell receptor beta chains from one sample sequenced in a study of vaccination and CD4 T cells after COVID-19. These TCRs are of unknown antigen specificity. Treatment described: roughly 10-day PBMC culture with coronavirus spike peptide pools or control peptides (ViraFEST assay). The Oncomine TCR Beta short-read assay sequenced DNA from cultured CD4+ T cells. A single record per CDR3 protein comes from TCRdb applying MiXCR to the PCR reads. The sample has under 25,000 distinct CDR3 sequences; about 44% are singletons. The source was CD4+ T cells from blood, cultured in vitro, collected before SARS-CoV-2 vaccination. Receptors originate from a human donor who had recovered from COVID-19.

This clonotype has more than one count but fewer than ten. The CDR3 sequence: CASRGQNNQPQHF. DNA of the CDR3: TGTGCCAGCAGGGGACAGAACAATCAGCCCCAGCATTTT. This chain connects TRBV6-1 to TRBJ1-5; 7 nucleotides align to TRBD1. V trimming: 6 bases; J trimming: 3 bases; junction bases outside the gene matches: 2. CDR1 and CDR2 from the germline V gene are MNHNS and SASEGT. There are 13 residues in the CDR3.

This sequence joins TRBV9 and TRBJ1-1, with D unclear. The V gene's germline CDR1 is SGDLS and CDR2 YYNGEE. Trimming pared 4 bases from V and 3 bases from J, leaving 13 bases between. The CDR3 has 14 amino acids. CDR3 nucleotides: TGTGCCAGCAGCCTTACGGGGAGCGACACTGAAGCTTTCTTT. The encoded protein is CASSLTGSDTEAFF.

This clonotype has more than one count but fewer than ten. The CDR3 reads CASSLGQASSYNEQFF. CDR3 nucleotides: TGTGCCAGCAGCTTAGGACAGGCGAGCTCCTACAATGAGCAGTTCTTC. The chain has TRBV7-2 and TRBJ2-1, with D perhaps TRBD1 (6 bases). The CDR3 covers 16 residues. Germline assignment: CDR1 SGHTA and CDR2 FQGNSA. V lost 1 base, J lost 0 bases, and 10 bases lay in between.

This clonotype occurred a few times. The chain is built from TRBV27 and TRBJ2-2; D call uncertain. The CDR3 length is 15 residues. Germline loops: CDR1 MNHEY, CDR2 SMNVEV (reference sequence). Trimming left V 4 bases short and J 1 base short, with 10 bases between. As DNA, the CDR3 is TGTGCCAGCAGTTGGGGATGGCAGAACACCGGGGAGCTGTTTTTT. This sequence encodes CASSWGWQNTGELFF.

This clonotype showed up just a few times. V usage is TRBV4-1 and J usage is TRBJ1-1; 11 bases map to TRBD1. V shed 3 bases, J shed 4 bases, and the junction held 7 bases outside the gene matches. The germline CDR1 and CDR2 sequences are MGHRA and YSYEKL. CDR3 length: 16 residues. CDR3 in amino acids: CASSHRRDRGVTEAFF. CDR3 DNA: TGCGCCAGCAGCCATCGCCGGGACAGGGGGGTCACTGAAGCTTTCTTT.

This clonotype has only a few counts. The chain couples TRBV6-1 to TRBJ1-2; the D gene is possibly TRBD1 (6 bases). Germline values: CDR1 MNHNS, CDR2 SASEGT. V was clipped by 6 bases and J by 1 base, with 15 bases between them. This CDR3 has 15 residues. The CDR3 reads CASRTGQNDNYGYTF. CDR3 coding DNA: TGTGCCAGCAGAACTGGACAGAACGATAACTATGGCTACACCTTC.

Only a few counts were recorded for this clonotype. The V and J genes are TRBV7-8 and TRBJ1-6; 9 bases align to TRBD1. Germline V CDR1 and CDR2: SGHVS, FQNEAQ. The CDR3 spans 17 residues. The V segment lost 3 bases and the J segment 8 bases; nucleotides outside the gene matches: 11. The CDR3 loop reads CASSFGTGQGFDSPLHF. As DNA, the CDR3 is TGTGCCAGCAGCTTCGGGACAGGACAGGGGTTTGATTCACCCCTCCACTTT.

The rearrangement joins TRBV12-3 or TRBV12-4 to TRBJ1-2; unclear D gene. Trimming shortened V by 1 base and J by 8 bases, and 5 bases separated the two germline ends. The CDR3 loop spans 11 amino acids. CDR3 sequence: CASSLGSGYTF. CDR3 nucleotides: TGTGCCAGCAGTTTAGGAAGCGGCTACACCTTC.

The CDR3 region has the DNA TGTGCCAGTAGTTCCTCCCGAGCTAACTATGGCTACACCTTC. It specifies CASSSSRANYGYTF. This chain joins TRBV19 and TRBJ1-2; D unresolved. V lost 5 bases and J 0 bases, leaving 10 bases between the germline ends. Germline assignment: CDR1 LNHDA and CDR2 SQIVND (reference sequence). This CDR3 is 14 amino acids long.

This clonotype was recorded a few times. V usage is TRBV20-1 and J usage is TRBJ1-2; no firm D call. Trimming cost V 8 bases and J 0 bases, with 10 bases left between them. This CDR3 has 12 residues. Germline CDR1 DFQATT, CDR2 SNEGSKA (reference sequence). CDR3 DNA: TGCAGTTCAGAGAGCCCTAACTATGGCTACACCTTC. It translates to CSSESPNYGYTF.

This clonotype was found a few times. The chain employs TRBV20-1 and TRBJ2-3, with 7 bases lining up with TRBD2. J was trimmed by 4 bases and V by 5 bases; bases with no gene match: 12. This CDR3 has 15 amino acids. CDR1 and CDR2 from the germline V gene are DFQATT and SNEGSKA (reference sequence). CDR3 in DNA: TGCAGTGCTGCGAGACTAGCCCGTGGTCCAGATACGCAGTATTTT. This gives the protein CSAARLARGPDTQYF.

A note on this clonotype: Mismatch with germline at one junction end may stem from a read error. V is TRBV29-1 and J is TRBJ1-5; D not certain. CDR1 is SQVTM and CDR2 is ANQGSEA in the germline V gene. The CDR3 has 11 amino acids. The CDR3 is CSVVGGQAQHF. CDR3 nucleotide sequence: TGCAGCGTTGTGGGAGGTCAGGCCCAGCATTTT.

The chain combines TRBV7-2 with TRBJ2-1; 10 bases are shared with TRBD2. Germline V CDR1 and CDR2: SGHTA, FQGNSA. Germline trimming cut 4 bases from V and 5 bases from J; bases unmatched to any gene: 17. This CDR3 has 19 amino acids. CDR3 protein: CASSYRWELAGGPNNEQFF. In nucleotides, the CDR3 is TGTGCCAGCAGCTATCGGTGGGAATTAGCGGGAGGTCCTAACAATGAGCAGTTCTTC.

This clonotype was detected a few times. J is TRBJ1-1 and V is TRBV20-1; 7 nucleotides match TRBD1. CDR3 length equals 13 residues. The ends lost 8 bases at V and 5 bases at J; junction bases unmatched: 11. Germline CDR1 is DFQATT and CDR2 is SNEGSKA (reference sequence). Here the CDR3 reads CSLPRQGGTEAFF. The CDR3, as DNA: TGCAGTCTACCGCGGCAGGGGGGGACTGAAGCTTTCTTT.

V is TRBV19 and J is TRBJ2-2; D is possibly TRBD2 (6 bases). Germline CDR1 reads LNHDA; CDR2 reads SQIVND (reference sequence). V was clipped by 7 bases and J by 1 base, with 10 bases between them. The CDR3 length is 14 residues. CDR3 bases: TGTGCCAGTAATGGCGGGGTGAACACCGGGGAGCTGTTTTTT. It is translated as CASNGGVNTGELFF.

The rearrangement joins TRBV20-1 to TRBJ2-3; D is perhaps TRBD1 (5 bases). Trimming pared 3 bases from V and 8 bases from J, leaving 9 bases between. This CDR3 has 11 amino acids. Germline V gene sequence: CDR1 DFQATT, CDR2 SNEGSKA (reference sequence). CDR3: CSASWQGTQYF. CDR3 bases: TGCAGTGCTAGTTGGCAGGGTACGCAGTATTTT.

The chain links TRBV6-2 or TRBV6-3 to TRBJ1-1; D call uncertain. The V gene lost 3 bases and the J gene lost 4 bases, with 12 bases spanning the gap. The germline V gene encodes CDR1 MNHEY and CDR2 SVGEGT. The CDR3 spans 14 residues. DNA of the CDR3: TGTGCCAGCAGTTATAGTACAGCGAGCACTGAAGCTTTCTTT. Amino acids: CASSYSTASTEAFF.

This clonotype was observed a few times. The rearrangement uses TRBV20-1 and TRBJ1-1, with 9 bases lining up with TRBD1. The CDR3 contains 13 residues. CDR1 and CDR2 from the germline V gene are DFQATT and SNEGSKA (reference sequence). The V and J ends lost 8 bases and 10 bases, in that order; junction bases with no gene match: 14. The CDR3 here is CSRPTPGQGGAFF. The CDR3 DNA reads TGCAGTCGGCCTACACCGGGACAGGGAGGAGCTTTCTTT.

The chain uses TRBV27 and TRBJ2-7, with 14 bases identical to TRBD2. Germline V CDR1 and CDR2: MNHEY, SMNVEV (reference sequence). Unmatched junction bases numbered 1, after V lost 8 bases and J lost 4 bases. This CDR3 has 13 residues. DNA of the CDR3: TGTGCCAGCCGGACTAGCGGGAGGTACGAGCAGTACTTC. Amino acids: CASRTSGRYEQYF.

In its sample, this clonotype was seen once. The rearrangement links TRBV20-1 to TRBJ1-4; D gene unclear. Germline CDR1 DFQATT, CDR2 SNEGSKA (reference sequence). CDR3 length equals 13 residues. Trimming removed 2 bases at V and 0 bases at J, with 4 bases between. This chain's CDR3 is CSARNTTNEKLFF. DNA of the CDR3: TGCAGTGCTAGAAATACAACTAATGAAAAACTGTTTTTT.

The table lists this clonotype with a count of one. The rearrangement joins TRBV20-1 to TRBJ2-3, with a tentative D call TRBD1 (5 bases). The CDR3 sequence is 14 residues long. Germline V CDR1 and CDR2: DFQATT, SNEGSKA (reference sequence). V shed 6 bases and J shed 4 bases, with 17 bases lying between them. In DNA form, the CDR3 reads TGCAGTGCCGGGCCTTCTGGGGCAGCAGATACGCAGTATTTT. This encodes CSAGPSGAADTQYF.

The chain is built from TRBV5-1 and TRBJ1-1, with unresolved D. Trimming took off 4 bases at V and 2 bases at J, with 9 bases between the two ends. The germline CDR1 and CDR2 sequences are SGHRS and YFSETQ. There are 13 residues in the CDR3. For the CDR3, the DNA is TGCGCCAGCAGCCCGAACATCAACACTGAAGCTTTCTTT. This gives the protein CASSPNINTEAFF.

This clonotype was recorded only once. The CDR3 sequence is CASSIEPTGDEQYF. Written as DNA, the CDR3 is TGTGCCAGTAGTATCGAACCGACGGGCGACGAGCAGTACTTC. The gene calls are TRBV19 and TRBJ2-7; no clear D gene. The germline V and J ends were trimmed by 3 bases and 5 bases, with 14 bases remaining between them. The length of the CDR3 is 14 residues. CDR1 is LNHDA and CDR2 is SQIVND in the germline V gene (reference sequence).

The rearrangement joins TRBV2 to TRBJ1-5, with 11 bases matching TRBD1. The CDR3 totals 17 residues. Germline V lookup: CDR1 SNHLY, CDR2 FYNNEI. Trimming took 6 bases from V and 7 from J; bases not matched to a gene: 14. CDR3 in amino acids: CASSRTRTGGLGQPQHF. The CDR3 bases are TGTGCCAGCAGCCGAACCCGGACAGGGGGCCTGGGGCAGCCCCAGCATTTT. The variable domain in full, completed from reference TRBV2 and TRBJ1-5, reads EPEVTQTPSHQVTQMGQEVILRCVPISNHLYFYWYRQILGQKVEFLVSFYNNEISEKSEIFDDQFSVERPDGSNFTLKIRSTKLEDSAMYFCASSRTRTGGLGQPQHFGDGTRLSIL.

This clonotype occurred a few times. This sequence joins TRBV9 and TRBJ2-5, with TRBD2 identical over 9 bases. The junction had 4 bases not matched to a gene; V was cut back by 0 bases and J by 4 bases. The V gene's germline CDR1 is SGDLS and CDR2 YYNGEE. This CDR3 spans 15 amino acids. CDR3 region: CASSVAAGGLETQYF. The DNA for the CDR3 is TGTGCCAGCAGCGTAGCTGCGGGGGGGCTAGAGACCCAGTACTTC. Full variable domain (missing parts from reference TRBV9 and TRBJ2-5): DSGVTQTPKHLITATGQRVTLRCSPRSGDLSVYWYQQSLDQGLQFLIQYYNGEERAKGNILERFSAQQFPDLHSELNLSSLELGDSALYFCASSVAAGGLETQYFGPGTRLLVL.

This chain links TRBV7-2 with TRBJ1-1; TRBD1 agrees at 11 bases. V trimming: 1 base; J trimming: 8 bases; junction bases outside the gene matches: 9. The germline V gene has CDR1 SGHTA and CDR2 FQGNSA. The CDR3 consists of 16 residues. The CDR3: CASSLGTGGASEEAFF. CDR3 sequence (DNA): TGTGCCAGCAGCTTAGGGACAGGGGGCGCATCGGAGGAAGCTTTCTTT.